The 27 T cell receptor beta chains in this list originate from one sample, sequenced in a study of STAT5B mutations in CD4+ large granular lymphocyte leukemia. Libraries were prepared by immunoSEQ multiplex PCR; TCRdb keeps only in-frame clonotypes and omits some of them. The sample shows tens of thousands of clones, more than 80% of them seen only once. Material for sequencing was CD4+ T cells from blood buffy coats. Receptors originate from a human donor in good health.

The chain carries TRBV28 and TRBJ2-3; D may be TRBD2 (6 bases). Deletions cut 5 bases from V and 0 bases from J, with 12 bases between. CDR1 is MDHEN, CDR2 SYDVKM, per germline. CDR3 length: 15 amino acids. CDR3 sequence: CASSGSGGSTDTQYF. CDR3 DNA sequence: TGTGCCAGCAGTGGTAGCGGAGGGAGCACAGATACGCAGTATTTT.

The V and J genes are TRBV11-2 and TRBJ2-1, with 8 bases matching TRBD2. Germline values: CDR1 SGHAT, CDR2 FQNNGV. Unmatched junction bases numbered 15, after V lost 5 bases and J lost 15 bases. The CDR3 length is 14 residues. The CDR3 reads CASSPSGGGGLRFF. The CDR3 DNA reads as TGTGCCAGCAGCCCCTCGGGAGGGGGGGGGTTGCGGTTCTTC.

J is TRBJ2-7 and V is TRBV6-5, with D uncertain. The CDR3 runs 13 residues. Per germline, CDR1 MNHEY and CDR2 SVGAGI. V was clipped by 7 bases and J by 1 base, with 11 bases between them. CDR3 region: CASISTVSYEQYF. CDR3 coding DNA: TGTGCCAGCATTTCGACTGTGTCCTACGAGCAGTACTTC.

This chain joins TRBV18 and TRBJ1-5, with TRBD1 matching 12 bases. This CDR3 comprises 16 residues. V trimming: 6 bases; J trimming: 6 bases; junction bases outside the gene matches: 9. In germline, CDR1 is KGHSH, CDR2 LQKENI. The CDR3 nucleotides are TGTGCCAGCTCCCAATCCGGGACAGGGGGCGGTCAGCCCCAGCATTTT. It specifies CASSQSGTGGGQPQHF.

V usage is TRBV7-9 and J usage is TRBJ2-2; 11 nucleotides line up with TRBD1. This CDR3 has 16 amino acids. With 5 bases clipped from V and 7 bases from J, the junction kept 9 bases outside the gene matches. The V gene's germline CDR1 is SEHNR and CDR2 FQNEAQ (reference sequence). The CDR3 is CASSRSGTGGGGELFF. The CDR3 bases are TGTGCCAGCAGCCGCTCCGGGACAGGGGGTGGCGGGGAGCTGTTTTTT.

The chain links TRBV14 to TRBJ2-7, with a tentative D call TRBD2 (5 bases). V was clipped by 2 bases and J by 3 bases, with 17 bases between them. This CDR3 has 16 amino acids. CDR1 and CDR2 from the germline V gene are SGHDN and FVKESK. The CDR3 DNA follows: TGTGCCAGCAGCCAATTCGGAGTAGCGATGAGCTACGAGCAGTACTTC. Amino acids: CASSQFGVAMSYEQYF.

In DNA form, the CDR3 reads TGTGCCAGCAGCTTGGTCCCGGATCCAACAGATACGCAGTATTTT. Translation: CASSLVPDPTDTQYF. The chain has TRBV5-8 and TRBJ2-3; no reliable D call. Germline V gene sequence: CDR1 SGHTS, CDR2 YDEGEE. The length of the CDR3 is 15 residues. Trimming left V 0 bases short and J 3 bases short, with 11 bases between. Full variable domain (remainder filled in from reference TRBV5-8 and TRBJ2-3): EAGVTQSPTHLIKTRGQQATLRCSPISGHTSVYWYQQALGLGLQFLLWYDEGEERNRGNFPPRFSGRQFPNYSSELNVNALELEDSALYLCASSLVPDPTDTQYFGPGTRLTVL.

The chain has TRBV10-1 and TRBJ2-1, with 8 bases identical to TRBD2. Trimming at V came to 5 bases and at J to 2 bases, leaving 2 bases not matched to a gene. The germline CDR1 and CDR2 sequences are WNHNN and SYGVQD (reference sequence). This CDR3 comprises 14 residues. Here the CDR3 reads CASSLAGPYNEQFF. In DNA form, the CDR3 reads TGCGCCAGCAGTTTAGCGGGACCCTACAATGAGCAGTTCTTC.

The chain carries TRBV5-6 and TRBJ2-5, with D possibly being TRBD1 or TRBD2 (6 bases each). This CDR3 contains 16 residues. The germline CDR1 and CDR2 sequences are SGHDT and YYEEEE. Trimming stripped 0 bases from V and 2 bases from J, with 14 bases between. The CDR3 DNA reads TGTGCCAGCAGCTTGGCCTCCGGGGGCAGGCAAGAGACCCAGTACTTC. Its protein is CASSLASGGRQETQYF. The entire variable domain, with the rest obtained from reference TRBV5-6 and TRBJ2-5, is as follows: DAGVTQSPTHLIKTRGQQVTLRCSPKSGHDTVSWYQQALGQGPQFIFQYYEEEERQRGNFPDRFSGHQFPNYSSELNVNALLLGDSALYLCASSLASGGRQETQYFGPGTRLLVL.

V usage is TRBV4-2 and J usage is TRBJ2-7, with 10 bases identical to TRBD2. This CDR3 region has 15 residues. Trimming at V came to 0 bases and at J to 6 bases, leaving 5 bases not matched to a gene. The germline CDR1 and CDR2 sequences are LGHNA and YNFKEQ. The CDR3 loop is CASSQDRASGSEQYF. The DNA for the CDR3 is TGTGCCAGCAGCCAAGATCGGGCTAGCGGGAGCGAGCAGTACTTC.

The gene calls are TRBV10-3 and TRBJ2-3; TRBD2 aligns across 11 bases. Germline V gene lookup returns CDR1 ENHRY and CDR2 SYGVKD. Trimming at V came to 6 bases and at J to 5 bases, leaving 4 bases not matched to a gene. The CDR3 has 14 residues. The CDR3 spells CAIRSSGRQDTQYF. For the CDR3, the DNA is TGTGCCATCAGATCTAGCGGGAGGCAAGATACGCAGTATTTT.

In this sample, this clone turned up a few times. The genes are TRBV19 and TRBJ1-2; a weak D match, TRBD1 (5 bases). V lost 7 bases, J lost 7 bases, and 19 bases lay in between. CDR3 length: 14 residues. From germline, CDR1 is LNHDA and CDR2 SQIVND (reference sequence). Here the CDR3 reads CASTQDPALPGYTF. The DNA of the CDR3 is TGTGCCAGTACACAGGACCCGGCTTTACCTGGCTACACCTTC.

CDR3 DNA sequence: TGTGCCAGCTCACCGGGGAGAGCTCAAGAGACCCAGTACTTC. It encodes CASSPGRAQETQYF. The chain employs TRBV18 and TRBJ2-5; perhaps TRBD2 as D (5 bases). This CDR3 spans 14 amino acids. V was clipped by 3 bases and J by 2 bases, with 10 bases between them. The germline gives CDR1 KGHSH, CDR2 LQKENI. The complete variable domain, with remaining parts taken from reference TRBV18 and TRBJ2-5, reads NAGVMQNPRHLVRRRGQEARLRCSPMKGHSHVYWYRQLPEEGLKFMVYLQKENIIDESGMPKERFSAEFPKEGPSILRIQQVVRGDSAAYFCASSPGRAQETQYFGPGTRLLVL.

The chain couples TRBV6-6 to TRBJ1-2, with 7 positions matching TRBD1. V gave up 4 bases and J gave up 6 bases; unmatched junction bases: 2. CDR3 length equals 12 residues. The V gene's germline CDR1 is MNHNY and CDR2 SVGAGI (reference sequence). CDR3 sequence reads: CASSSGQDGYTF. For the CDR3, the DNA is TGTGCCAGCAGTTCAGGACAGGATGGCTACACCTTC.

This chain's CDR3 is CATSRDPGQQGQPQHF. DNA of the CDR3: TGTGCCACCAGCAGAGATCCCGGCCAGCAAGGTCAGCCCCAGCATTTT. V gene TRBV15 combines with J gene TRBJ1-5; D is unresolved. The V end was cut by 0 bases, the J end by 6 bases, with 15 bases between. Germline V CDR1 and CDR2: LNHNV, YYDKDF (reference sequence). The CDR3 contains 16 residues.

The J gene is TRBJ1-2, the V gene TRBV5-1; tentatively, D is TRBD1 (6 bases). Germline CDR1 and CDR2: SGHRS and YFSETQ. The germline V and J ends were trimmed by 0 bases and 6 bases, with 15 bases remaining between them. CDR3 length: 15 amino acids. CDR3 sequence reads: CASSLAQGPMDGYTF. The CDR3 DNA sequence: TGCGCCAGCAGCTTGGCACAGGGACCTATGGATGGCTACACCTTC.

The chain couples TRBV28 to TRBJ2-3, with D perhaps given as TRBD1 or TRBD2 (5 bases each). V was pared by 7 bases and J by 11 bases, with 16 bases between. The CDR3 totals 12 residues. Germline CDR1 reads MDHEN; CDR2 reads SYDVKM. CDR3 residues: CASNDLGDQQYF. The CDR3 DNA sequence: TGTGCCAGCAACGATTTAGGGGACCAGCAGTATTTT.

V and J are TRBV28 and TRBJ1-3; unclear D gene. Trimming removed 5 bases from V and 6 bases from J, with 11 bases in between. The CDR3 runs 13 residues. CDR1 is MDHEN and CDR2 is SYDVKM in the germline V gene. CDR3 residues: CASSAGYENTIYF. The CDR3 DNA reads TGTGCCAGCAGTGCGGGTTATGAAAACACCATATATTTT. Using reference TRBV28 and TRBJ1-3 for the parts outside the CDR3, the full variable domain is DVKVTQSSRYLVKRTGEKVFLECVQDMDHENMFWYRQDPGLGLRLIYFSYDVKMKEKGDIPEGYSVSREKKERFSLILESASTNQTSMYLCASSAGYENTIYFGEGSWLTVV.

This clone came up a few times. This chain uses TRBV28 with TRBJ2-7; D is ambiguous. Trimming cost V 8 bases and J 2 bases, with 7 bases left between them. The germline CDR1 and CDR2 sequences are MDHEN and SYDVKM. This CDR3 is 11 amino acids long. The CDR3 DNA is TGTGCCAGCGTGTCTGCCTACGAGCAGTACTTC. Residues: CASVSAYEQYF.

This clone was recorded once. CDR3 sequence reads: CASSEELSSYNEQFF. In DNA form, the CDR3 reads TGTGCCAGCAGTGAGGAGTTGAGCTCCTACAATGAGCAGTTCTTC. The chain has TRBV6-4 and TRBJ2-1; D not certain. From germline, CDR1 is MRHNA and CDR2 SNTAGT. V lost 3 bases and J 0 bases, leaving 9 bases between the germline ends. The CDR3 is made up of 15 amino acids.

V gene TRBV28 combines with J gene TRBJ2-7; unclear D gene. Germline CDR1 and CDR2: MDHEN and SYDVKM. Trimming left V 7 bases short and J 2 bases short, with 9 bases between. The CDR3 length is 12 residues. The CDR3: CASTSPTYEQYF. As DNA, the CDR3 is TGTGCCAGCACCTCCCCCACCTACGAGCAGTACTTC.

V and J are TRBV6-1 and TRBJ2-3; no firm D call. CDR1 and CDR2 (germline): MNHNS, SASEGT. The CDR3 contains 13 residues. V was shortened by 3 bases and J by 5 bases, with 9 bases between the two germline ends. The CDR3 is CASSEVTKDTQYF. In DNA, the CDR3 is TGTGCCAGCAGTGAGGTGACCAAAGATACGCAGTATTTT.

Only a few counts were recorded for this clone. The V and J genes are TRBV27 and TRBJ1-2; 8 nucleotides line up with TRBD1. Germline V lookup: CDR1 MNHEY, CDR2 SMNVEV (reference sequence). There are 14 residues in the CDR3. V was pared by 4 bases and J by 3 bases, with 4 bases of the junction left unmatched. CDR3 coding DNA: TGTGCCAGCAGTTCCCAGGGGGCGGACTATGGCTACACCTTC. Protein product: CASSSQGADYGYTF.

The chain has TRBV4-3 and TRBJ2-5; the match to TRBD2 covers 8 bases. Germline V gene data show CDR1 as LGHNA and CDR2 as YSLEER. This CDR3 spans 14 amino acids. With V trimmed by 4 bases and J by 0 bases, 1 base remained unmatched. The CDR3 is CASSPGLDQETQYF. The CDR3 DNA reads TGCGCCAGCAGCCCGGGACTAGACCAAGAGACCCAGTACTTC.

The chain couples TRBV15 to TRBJ2-5, with a possible D match to TRBD2 (5 bases). Germline V lookup: CDR1 LNHNV, CDR2 YYDKDF (reference sequence). V shed 8 bases and J shed 4 bases, with 20 bases lying between them. There are 15 residues in the CDR3. The CDR3 nucleotides read TGTGCCACCGAAGGAGGTATGGGATGGCGAGAGACCCAGTACTTC. It is translated as CATEGGMGWRETQYF.

CDR3 in amino acids: CASSLRGNQPQHF. The CDR3 DNA reads TGTGCCAGCAGTTTAAGAGGGAATCAGCCCCAGCATTTT. This chain connects TRBV27 to TRBJ1-5; D is undetermined. Germline loops: CDR1 MNHEY, CDR2 SMNVEV (reference sequence). This CDR3 is 13 amino acids long. Trimming took off 2 bases at V and 4 bases at J, with 6 bases between the two ends.

J is TRBJ2-1 and V is TRBV6-4; 14 nucleotides agree with TRBD2. After removal of 7 bases from V and 7 bases from J, the junction contained 9 bases not matched to a gene. There are 16 residues in the CDR3. From germline, CDR1 is MRHNA and CDR2 SNTAGT. The CDR3 loop reads CASTATSGRALNEQFF. The CDR3 nucleotides read TGTGCCAGCACTGCGACTAGCGGGAGGGCCCTTAATGAGCAGTTCTTC.